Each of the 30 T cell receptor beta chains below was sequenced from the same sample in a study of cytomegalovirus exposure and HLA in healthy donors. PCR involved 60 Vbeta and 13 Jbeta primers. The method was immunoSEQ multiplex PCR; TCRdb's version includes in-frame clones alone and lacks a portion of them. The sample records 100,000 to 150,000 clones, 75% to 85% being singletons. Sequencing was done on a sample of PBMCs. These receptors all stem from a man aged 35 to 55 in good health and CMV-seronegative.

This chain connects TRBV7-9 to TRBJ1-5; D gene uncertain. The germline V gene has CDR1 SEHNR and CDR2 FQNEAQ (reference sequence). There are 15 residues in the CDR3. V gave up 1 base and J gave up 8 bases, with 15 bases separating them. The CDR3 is CASSLGAIEWEPQHF. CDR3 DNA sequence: TGTGCCAGCAGCTTAGGGGCAATTGAGTGGGAGCCCCAGCATTTT.

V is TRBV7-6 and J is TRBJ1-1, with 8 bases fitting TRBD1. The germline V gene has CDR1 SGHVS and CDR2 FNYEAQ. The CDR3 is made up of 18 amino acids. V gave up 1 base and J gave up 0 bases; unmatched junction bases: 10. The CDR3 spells CASSLVSRGHTLNTEAFF. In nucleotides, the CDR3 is TGTGCCAGCAGCTTAGTTTCCAGGGGGCATACACTGAACACTGAAGCTTTCTTT.

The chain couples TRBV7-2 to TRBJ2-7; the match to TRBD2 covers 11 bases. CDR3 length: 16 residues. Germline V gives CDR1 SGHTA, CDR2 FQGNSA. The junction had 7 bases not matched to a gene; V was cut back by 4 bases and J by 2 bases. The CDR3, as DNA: TGTGCCAGCAGCTCGATGGGACTAGCGGAAGCCTACGAGCAGTACTTC. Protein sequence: CASSSMGLAEAYEQYF. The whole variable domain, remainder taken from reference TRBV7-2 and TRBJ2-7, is GAGVSQSPSNKVTEKGKDVELRCDPISGHTALYWYRQSLGQGLEFLIYFQGNSAPDKSGLPSDRFSAERTGGSVSTLTIQRTQQEDSAVYLCASSSMGLAEAYEQYFGPGTRLTVT.

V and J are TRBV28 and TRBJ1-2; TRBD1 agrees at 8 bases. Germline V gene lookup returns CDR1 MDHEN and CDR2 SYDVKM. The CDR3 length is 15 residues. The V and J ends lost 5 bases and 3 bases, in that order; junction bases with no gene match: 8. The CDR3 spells CASSGTGLSDYGYTF. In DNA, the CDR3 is TGTGCCAGCAGTGGGACAGGCCTAAGCGACTATGGCTACACCTTC.

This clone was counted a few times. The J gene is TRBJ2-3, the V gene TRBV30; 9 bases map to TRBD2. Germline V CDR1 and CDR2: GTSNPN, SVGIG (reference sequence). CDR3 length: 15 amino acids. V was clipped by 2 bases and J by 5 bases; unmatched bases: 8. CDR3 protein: CAWSSGGGAGDTQYF. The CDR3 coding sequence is TGTGCCTGGAGTTCTGGCGGGGGGGCAGGAGATACGCAGTATTTT.

CDR3 in DNA: TGCGCCAGCAGCTCCACAGGGGGCCCAGTCGGCTACACCTTC. Residues: CASSSTGGPVGYTF. This chain joins TRBV5-1 and TRBJ1-2; 9 positions agree with TRBD1. Germline CDR1 is SGHRS and CDR2 is YFSETQ. Trimming cost V 3 bases and J 8 bases; bases outside gene matches: 8. The CDR3 runs to 14 residues.

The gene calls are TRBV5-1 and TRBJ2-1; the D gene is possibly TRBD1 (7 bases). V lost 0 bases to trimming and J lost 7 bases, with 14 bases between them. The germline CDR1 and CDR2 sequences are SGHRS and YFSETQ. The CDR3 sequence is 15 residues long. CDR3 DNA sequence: TGCGCCAGCAGCTTGGGCGGGACAGAAACTAATGAGCAGTTCTTC. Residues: CASSLGGTETNEQFF.

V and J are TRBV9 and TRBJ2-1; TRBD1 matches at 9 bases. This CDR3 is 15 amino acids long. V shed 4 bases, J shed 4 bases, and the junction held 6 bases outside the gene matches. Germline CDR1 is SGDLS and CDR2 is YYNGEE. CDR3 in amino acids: CASSPGTGNYNEQFF. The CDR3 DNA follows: TGTGCCAGCAGCCCGGGGACAGGGAATTACAATGAGCAGTTCTTC.

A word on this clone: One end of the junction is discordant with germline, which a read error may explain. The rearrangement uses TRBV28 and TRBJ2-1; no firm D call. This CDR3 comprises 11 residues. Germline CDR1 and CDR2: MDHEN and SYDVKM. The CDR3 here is CAGSSPRLQFF. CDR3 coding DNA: TGTGCCGGCAGTTCGCCTAGATTGCAGTTCTTC.

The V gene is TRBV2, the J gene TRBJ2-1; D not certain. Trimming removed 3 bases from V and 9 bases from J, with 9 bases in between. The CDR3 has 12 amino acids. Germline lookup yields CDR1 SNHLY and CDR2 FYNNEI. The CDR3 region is CASSDLGFEQFF. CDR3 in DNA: TGTGCCAGCAGTGACCTCGGGTTTGAGCAGTTCTTC.

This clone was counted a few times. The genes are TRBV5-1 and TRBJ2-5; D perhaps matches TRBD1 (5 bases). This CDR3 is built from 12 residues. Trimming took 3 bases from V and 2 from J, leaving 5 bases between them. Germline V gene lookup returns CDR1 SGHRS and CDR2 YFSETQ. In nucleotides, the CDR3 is TGCGCCAGCAGCTCAGGGCAAGAGACCCAGTACTTC. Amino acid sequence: CASSSGQETQYF.

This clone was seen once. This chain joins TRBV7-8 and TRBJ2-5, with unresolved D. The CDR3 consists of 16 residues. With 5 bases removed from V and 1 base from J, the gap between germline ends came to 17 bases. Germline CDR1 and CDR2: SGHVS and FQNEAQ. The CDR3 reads CASSIFPPTGQETQYF. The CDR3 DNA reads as TGTGCCAGCAGCATATTTCCCCCGACGGGCCAAGAGACCCAGTACTTC.

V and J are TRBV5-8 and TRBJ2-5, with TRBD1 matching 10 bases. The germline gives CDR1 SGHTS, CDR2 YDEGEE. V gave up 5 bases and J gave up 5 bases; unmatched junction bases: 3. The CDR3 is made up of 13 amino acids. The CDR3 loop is CASSTDRGETQYF. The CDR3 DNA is TGTGCCAGCAGTACGGACAGGGGGGAGACCCAGTACTTC.

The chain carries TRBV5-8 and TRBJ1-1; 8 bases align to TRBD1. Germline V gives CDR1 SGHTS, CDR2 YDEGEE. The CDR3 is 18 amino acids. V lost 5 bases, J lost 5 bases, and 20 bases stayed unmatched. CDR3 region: CASRAGGATLVSTTEAFF. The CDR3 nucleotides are TGTGCCAGCAGGGCAGGGGGCGCGACGTTGGTGAGTACGACTGAAGCTTTCTTT.

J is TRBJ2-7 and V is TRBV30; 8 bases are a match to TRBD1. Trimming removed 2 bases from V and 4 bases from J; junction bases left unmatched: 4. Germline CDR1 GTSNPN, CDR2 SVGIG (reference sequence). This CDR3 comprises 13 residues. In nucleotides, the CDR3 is TGTGCCTGGAGTAGACAGGGGATGTACGAGCAGTACTTC. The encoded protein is CAWSRQGMYEQYF. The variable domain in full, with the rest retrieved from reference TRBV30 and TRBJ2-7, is SQTIHQWPATLVQPVGSPLSLECTVEGTSNPNLYWYRQAAGRGLQLLFYSVGIGQISSEVPQNLSASRPQDRQFILSSKKLLLSDSGFYLCAWSRQGMYEQYFGPGTRLTVT.

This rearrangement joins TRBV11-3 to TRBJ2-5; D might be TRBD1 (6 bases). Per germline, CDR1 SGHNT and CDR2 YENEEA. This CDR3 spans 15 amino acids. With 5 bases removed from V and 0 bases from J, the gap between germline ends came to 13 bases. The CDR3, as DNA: TGTGCCAGCAGCCCGGGACAAGGGCACCAAGAGACCCAGTACTTC. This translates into CASSPGQGHQETQYF. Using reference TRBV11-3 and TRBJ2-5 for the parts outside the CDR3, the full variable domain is EAGVVQSPRYKIIEKKQPVAFWCNPISGHNTLYWYLQNLGQGPELLIRYENEEAVDDSQLPKDRFSAERLKGVDSTLKIQPAELGDSAVYLCASSPGQGHQETQYFGPGTRLLVL.

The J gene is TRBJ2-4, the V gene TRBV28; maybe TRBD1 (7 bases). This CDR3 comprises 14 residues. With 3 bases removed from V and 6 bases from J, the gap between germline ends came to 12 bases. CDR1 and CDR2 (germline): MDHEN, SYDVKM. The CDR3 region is CASSFGRGVNIQYF. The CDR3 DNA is TGTGCCAGCAGTTTCGGCAGGGGGGTAAACATTCAGTACTTC.

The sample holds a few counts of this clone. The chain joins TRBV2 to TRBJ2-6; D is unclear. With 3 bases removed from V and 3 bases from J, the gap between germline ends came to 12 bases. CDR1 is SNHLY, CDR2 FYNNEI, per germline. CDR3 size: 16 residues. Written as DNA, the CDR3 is TGTGCCAGCAGTGAGGCCGGGTTTCGTGGGGCCAACGTCCTGACTTTC. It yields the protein CASSEAGFRGANVLTF.

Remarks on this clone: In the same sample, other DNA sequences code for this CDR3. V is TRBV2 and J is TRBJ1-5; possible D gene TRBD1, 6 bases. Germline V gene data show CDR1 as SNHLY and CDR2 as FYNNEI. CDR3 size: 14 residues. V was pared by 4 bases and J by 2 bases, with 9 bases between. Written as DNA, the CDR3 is TGTGCCAGCAGTGGGGGGCAGGGCAATCAGCCCCAGCATTTT. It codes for CASSGGQGNQPQHF.

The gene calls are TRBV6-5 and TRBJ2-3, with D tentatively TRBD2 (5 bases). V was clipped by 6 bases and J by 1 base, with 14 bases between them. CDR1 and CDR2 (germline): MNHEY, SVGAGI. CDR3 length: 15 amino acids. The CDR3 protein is CASSSGLGGTDTQYF. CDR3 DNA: TGTGCCAGCAGCTCGGGCCTCGGGGGCACAGATACGCAGTATTTT.

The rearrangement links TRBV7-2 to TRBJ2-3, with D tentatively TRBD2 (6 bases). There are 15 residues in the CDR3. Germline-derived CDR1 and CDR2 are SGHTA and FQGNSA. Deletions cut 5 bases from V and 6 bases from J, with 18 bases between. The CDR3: CASSGTSRRGDTQYF. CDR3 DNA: TGTGCCAGCAGCGGTACTAGCCGCCGGGGGGATACGCAGTATTTT. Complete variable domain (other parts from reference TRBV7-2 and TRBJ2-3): GAGVSQSPSNKVTEKGKDVELRCDPISGHTALYWYRQSLGQGLEFLIYFQGNSAPDKSGLPSDRFSAERTGGSVSTLTIQRTQQEDSAVYLCASSGTSRRGDTQYFGPGTRLTVL.

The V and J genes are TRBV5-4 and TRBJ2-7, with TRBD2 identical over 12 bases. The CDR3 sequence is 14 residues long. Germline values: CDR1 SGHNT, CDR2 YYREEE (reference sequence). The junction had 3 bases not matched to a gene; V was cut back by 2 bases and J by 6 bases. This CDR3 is CASSFTGLAGEQYF. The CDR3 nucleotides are TGTGCCAGCAGCTTTACGGGACTAGCGGGCGAGCAGTACTTC. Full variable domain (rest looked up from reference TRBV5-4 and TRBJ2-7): ETGVTQSPTHLIKTRGQQVTLRCSSQSGHNTVSWYQQALGQGPQFIFQYYREEENGRGNFPPRFSGLQFPNYSSELNVNALELDDSALYLCASSFTGLAGEQYFGPGTRLTVT.

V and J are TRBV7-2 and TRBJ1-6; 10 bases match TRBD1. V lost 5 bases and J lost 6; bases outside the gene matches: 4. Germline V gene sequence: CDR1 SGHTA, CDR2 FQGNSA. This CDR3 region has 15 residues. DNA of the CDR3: TGTGCCAGCAGCACGTGGACAGGGGGTAATTCACCCCTCCACTTT. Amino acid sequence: CASSTWTGGNSPLHF.

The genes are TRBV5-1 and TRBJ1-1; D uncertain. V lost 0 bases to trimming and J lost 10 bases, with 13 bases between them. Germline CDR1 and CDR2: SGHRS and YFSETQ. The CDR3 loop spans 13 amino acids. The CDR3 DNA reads TGCGCCAGCAGCTTGGCCCCTCACGGAGCAGCTTTCTTT. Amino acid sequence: CASSLAPHGAAFF.

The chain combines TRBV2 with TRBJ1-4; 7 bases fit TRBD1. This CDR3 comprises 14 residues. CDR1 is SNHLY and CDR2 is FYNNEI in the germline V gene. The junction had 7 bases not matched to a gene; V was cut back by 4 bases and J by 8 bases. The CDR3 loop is CASSGSQGGEKLFF. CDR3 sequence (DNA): TGTGCCAGCAGTGGTTCGCAGGGGGGCGAAAAACTGTTTTTT. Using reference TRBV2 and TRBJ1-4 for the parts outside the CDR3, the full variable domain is EPEVTQTPSHQVTQMGQEVILRCVPISNHLYFYWYRQILGQKVEFLVSFYNNEISEKSEIFDDQFSVERPDGSNFTLKIRSTKLEDSAMYFCASSGSQGGEKLFFGSGTQLSVL.

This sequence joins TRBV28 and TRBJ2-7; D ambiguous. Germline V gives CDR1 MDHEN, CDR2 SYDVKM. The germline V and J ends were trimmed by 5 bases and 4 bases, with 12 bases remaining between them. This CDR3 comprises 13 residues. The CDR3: CASSLFRTYEQYF. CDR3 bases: TGTGCCAGCAGTCTTTTCCGAACTTACGAGCAGTACTTC.

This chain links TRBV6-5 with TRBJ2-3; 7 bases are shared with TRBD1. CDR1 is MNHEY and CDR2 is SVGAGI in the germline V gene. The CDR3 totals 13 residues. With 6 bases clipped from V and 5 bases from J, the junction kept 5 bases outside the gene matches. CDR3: CASRIQGRDTQYF. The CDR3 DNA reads TGTGCCAGCAGGATACAGGGGAGAGATACGCAGTATTTT.

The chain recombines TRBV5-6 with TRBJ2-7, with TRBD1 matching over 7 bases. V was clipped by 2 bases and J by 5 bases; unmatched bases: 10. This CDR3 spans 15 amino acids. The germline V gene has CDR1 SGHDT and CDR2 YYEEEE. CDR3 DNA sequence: TGTGCCAGCAGCTTAGGTGGGCAGGGGGTCCACGAGCAGTACTTC. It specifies CASSLGGQGVHEQYF.

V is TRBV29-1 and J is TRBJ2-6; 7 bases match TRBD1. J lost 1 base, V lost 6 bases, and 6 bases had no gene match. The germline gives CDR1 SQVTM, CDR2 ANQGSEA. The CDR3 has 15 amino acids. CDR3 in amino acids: CSVTTTGSGANVLTF. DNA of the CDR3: TGCAGCGTCACAACGACAGGGTCTGGGGCCAACGTCCTGACTTTC. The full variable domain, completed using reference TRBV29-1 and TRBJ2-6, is SAVISQKPSRDICQRGTSLTIQCQVDSQVTMMFWYRQQPGQSLTLIATANQGSEATYESGFVIDKFPISRPNLTFSTLTVSNMSPEDSSIYLCSVTTTGSGANVLTFGAGSRLTVL.

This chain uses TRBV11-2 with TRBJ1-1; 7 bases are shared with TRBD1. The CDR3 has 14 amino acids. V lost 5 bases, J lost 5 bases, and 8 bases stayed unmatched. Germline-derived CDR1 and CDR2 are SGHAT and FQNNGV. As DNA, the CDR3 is TGTGCCAGCAGCCCCAGACAGGGACGGACTGAAGCTTTCTTT. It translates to CASSPRQGRTEAFF.